A single sample gave rise to the 32 T cell receptor beta chains below, sequenced in a study of T cells after yellow fever vaccination. TCRdb processed the 5' RACE reads anew with MiXCR; each CDR3 protein has one entry. This sample has about 25,000 distinct CDR3 sequences, with about 5.5% found just once. Sequencing was performed on PBMCs, either bulk or a sorted T-cell subset (CD4+, CD8+, memory, or dextramer-sorted; not recorded which), taken 15 days after the yellow fever booster vaccination. These receptor sequences come from a man aged 30 to 45 who received the YFV17D yellow fever vaccine.

As regards this clonotype: The junction departs from germline at one end; a sequencing error may be responsible. The gene calls are TRBV7-9 and TRBJ2-7; 7 nucleotides agree with TRBD2. The CDR3 covers 15 residues. Germline V CDR1 and CDR2: SEHNR, FQNEAQ (reference sequence). CDR3 nucleotides: TGTGCCATCAGCCCTGGGCTAGCGGCTTACTACGAGCAGTACTTC. Protein: CAISPGLAAYYEQYF. The whole variable domain, filled in from reference TRBV7-9 and TRBJ2-7, reads DTGVSQNPRHKITKRGQNVTFRCDPISEHNRLYWYRQTLGQGPEFLTYFQNEAQLEKSRLLSDRFSAERPKGSFSTLEIQRTEQGDSAMYLCAISPGLAAYYEQYFGPGTRLTVT.

The table lists this clonotype with many counts. CDR3 nucleotide sequence: TGTGCCAGCAGCCCAGACAGGGGCCGGTACAATGAGCAGTTCTTC. Encoded protein: CASSPDRGRYNEQFF. The chain joins TRBV7-2 to TRBJ2-1; 8 nucleotides line up with TRBD1. Germline V lookup: CDR1 SGHTA, CDR2 FQGNSA. This CDR3 has 15 residues. After removal of 5 bases from V and 4 bases from J, the junction contained 7 bases not matched to a gene.

At least ten counts were recorded for this clonotype. The rearrangement joins TRBV29-1 to TRBJ2-6; 7 positions match TRBD2. The CDR3 is 13 amino acids. Germline V gene sequence: CDR1 SQVTM, CDR2 ANQGSEA. V was clipped by 6 bases and J by 1 base; unmatched bases: 0. For the CDR3, the DNA is TGCAGCGTGGGACTATCTGGGGCCAACGTCCTGACTTTC. This codes for CSVGLSGANVLTF.

Judged by abundance, this clonotype is medium-sized. This rearrangement joins TRBV12-3 or TRBV12-4 to TRBJ1-5; D not resolved. V was trimmed by 1 base and J by 4 bases, leaving 8 bases between them. The CDR3 is 14 residues long. The CDR3 DNA reads as TGTGCCAGCAGTTTAGTGGGCGGTAATCAGCCCCAGCATTTT. Translation gives CASSLVGGNQPQHF.

This clonotype was observed many times. This chain joins TRBV5-1 and TRBJ2-5; TRBD2 is a possible D gene (6 bases). Trimming shortened V by 0 bases and J by 5 bases, and 14 bases separated the two germline ends. The germline V gene encodes CDR1 SGHRS and CDR2 YFSETQ. The CDR3 has 15 residues. The chain's CDR3 is CASSLAGGTDETQYF. The DNA of the CDR3 is TGCGCCAGCAGCTTGGCCGGCGGGACGGACGAGACCCAGTACTTC.

There are many counts of this clonotype. This sequence joins TRBV5-1 and TRBJ2-3; 10 positions agree with TRBD2. Germline V gene data show CDR1 as SGHRS and CDR2 as YFSETQ. CDR3 length: 15 amino acids. V shed 4 bases, J shed 2 bases, and the junction held 4 bases outside the gene matches. The DNA for the CDR3 is TGCGCCAGCAGCCCAGGACTAGCGGTCACAGATACGCAGTATTTT. The encoded protein is CASSPGLAVTDTQYF.

Of note for this clonotype: This may arise from a read error, as a much more abundant clone is one base away. The V gene is TRBV11-2, the J gene TRBJ2-7, with 13 bases identical to TRBD2. CDR1 and CDR2 (germline): SGHAT, FQNNGV. The CDR3 sequence is 19 residues long. V shed 4 bases, J shed 2 bases, and the junction held 14 bases outside the gene matches. The CDR3 loop is CASSYTTGPGLAGPYEQYF. In DNA form, the CDR3 reads TGTGCCAGCAGCTACACGACAGGACCGGGACTAGCGGGACCCTACGAGCAGTACTTC.

Notes on this clonotype: This may be a read error: a much more frequent sequence differs by one nucleotide. The CDR3 loop reads CSTQATGVTDTQYF. CDR3 sequence (DNA): TGCAGTACACAAGCTACCGGTGTCACAGATACGCAGTATTTT. V gene TRBV20-1 combines with J gene TRBJ2-3; D remains unclear. The CDR3 length is 14 residues. V lost 8 bases, J lost 2 bases, and 17 bases lay in between. Germline-derived CDR1 and CDR2 are DFQATT and SNEGSKA (reference sequence).

This chain joins TRBV21-1 and TRBJ1-5; TRBD1, the table's D call, lacks a check against the DNA. TRBV21-1 represents a pseudogene. The CDR3 has 18 residues. CDR3 DNA: TGTGCCAGCAGCAAAGAATTCGGGACAGCTTATAGCAATCAGCCCCAGCATTTT. Protein product: CASSKEFGTAYSNQPQHF.

This clonotype appeared many times. The chain carries TRBV20-1 and TRBJ2-1; 11 bases fit TRBD1. From germline, CDR1 is DFQATT and CDR2 SNEGSKA (reference sequence). The CDR3 runs to 13 residues. In DNA form, the CDR3 reads TGCAGGGGGGGACAGGGGGGTTACAATGAGCAGTTCTTC. Translation gives CRGGQGGYNEQFF.

The table lists this clonotype with many counts. The chain couples TRBV7-2 to TRBJ2-3; D not certain. V was cut by 1 base and J by 4 bases, with 9 bases left in between. The CDR3 loop spans 14 amino acids. Germline loops: CDR1 SGHTA, CDR2 FQGNSA. DNA of the CDR3: TGTGCCAGCAGCTTAGGTTCAGGCCCAGATACGCAGTATTTT. It codes for CASSLGSGPDTQYF.

This clonotype was observed many times. Here the CDR3 reads CASSFNSGELFF. Here the CDR3 DNA reads TGTGCCAGCAGCTTTAATTCCGGGGAGCTGTTTTTT. The chain carries TRBV12-3 or TRBV12-4 and TRBJ2-2; D is unclear. The V and J ends lost 6 bases and 6 bases respectively, with 8 bases between them. This CDR3 spans 12 amino acids.

This clonotype appeared many times. The gene calls are TRBV4-2 and TRBJ2-7, with D perhaps matching TRBD2 (6 bases). The CDR3 has 13 residues. The V end was cut by 0 bases, the J end by 4 bases, with 7 bases between. Germline CDR1 reads LGHNA; CDR2 reads YNFKEQ. This chain's CDR3 is CASSQDREYEQYF. The CDR3 coding sequence is TGTGCCAGCAGCCAAGATCGGGAGTACGAGCAGTACTTC.

This clonotype was recorded at least ten times. The genes are TRBV11-2 and TRBJ2-3; the D gene could be TRBD1 or TRBD2 (6 bases each). Per the germline V gene, CDR1 is SGHAT and CDR2 is FQNNGV. This CDR3 has 16 amino acids. The germline V and J ends were trimmed by 1 base and 4 bases, with 15 bases remaining between them. CDR3 sequence (DNA): TGTGCCAGCAGCTTAGGGCTAGGAGGGGGTCCAGATACGCAGTATTTT. Translation gives CASSLGLGGGPDTQYF.

At least ten counts were recorded for this clonotype. This chain connects TRBV7-8 to TRBJ2-2; D call uncertain. The germline CDR1 and CDR2 sequences are SGHVS and FQNEAQ. The CDR3 runs 14 residues. Trimming took 2 bases from V and 3 from J, leaving 7 bases between them. Here the CDR3 DNA reads TGTGCCAGCAGCTTACGGCAGGACACCGGGGAGCTGTTTTTT. Amino acids: CASSLRQDTGELFF.

This clonotype is medium-sized. The genes are TRBV12-3 or TRBV12-4 and TRBJ2-1; D possibly corresponds to TRBD2 (5 bases). V was trimmed by 3 bases and J by 1 base, leaving 7 bases between them. The CDR3 consists of 14 residues. CDR3 nucleotides: TGTGCCAGCAGTTTTACGGGGTCCTACAATGAGCAGTTCTTC. Its protein product is CASSFTGSYNEQFF.

This clonotype came up many times. The chain is built from TRBV5-1 and TRBJ2-3; possibly TRBD2 for D (6 bases). CDR3 length: 16 amino acids. V dropped 4 bases and J dropped 0 bases, with 15 bases sitting between them. Per germline, CDR1 SGHRS and CDR2 YFSETQ. The CDR3: CASSQAPSASTDTQYF. The DNA for the CDR3 is TGCGCCAGCAGCCAGGCCCCTAGCGCTAGCACAGATACGCAGTATTTT.

There are many counts of this clonotype. The rearrangement links TRBV6-2 or TRBV6-3 to TRBJ2-2; tentative D call: TRBD2 (5 bases). V was shortened by 4 bases and J by 5 bases, with 14 bases between the two germline ends. Germline CDR1 MNHEY, CDR2 SVGEGT. This CDR3 is 15 amino acids long. This CDR3 is CASSSHSVPTGELFF. For the CDR3, the DNA is TGTGCCAGCAGTTCCCATAGCGTTCCGACCGGGGAGCTGTTTTTT.

This clonotype was observed at least ten times. The genes are TRBV30 and TRBJ2-3, with no clear D. V was pared by 1 base and J by 0 bases, with 5 bases between. Germline V CDR1 and CDR2: GTSNPN, SVGIG (reference sequence). The CDR3 extends over 13 amino acids. The CDR3 DNA reads TGTGCCTGGAGTGGTCCAAGCACAGATACGCAGTATTTT. This sequence encodes CAWSGPSTDTQYF. The full variable domain, rest sourced from reference TRBV30 and TRBJ2-3, is SQTIHQWPATLVQPVGSPLSLECTVEGTSNPNLYWYRQAAGRGLQLLFYSVGIGQISSEVPQNLSASRPQDRQFILSSKKLLLSDSGFYLCAWSGPSTDTQYFGPGTRLTVL.

This clonotype was recorded many times. The chain carries TRBV20-1 and TRBJ1-3, with D tentatively TRBD1 (5 bases). Between the trimmed V and J ends, which lost 7 bases and 0 bases, there was a span of 13 bases. CDR3 size: 14 residues. Germline CDR1 DFQATT, CDR2 SNEGSKA (reference sequence). The CDR3 DNA follows: TGCAGTGTGCGCGGGGGATTCTCTGGAAACACCATATATTTT. Amino acids: CSVRGGFSGNTIYF.

This clonotype came up many times. This rearrangement joins TRBV7-2 to TRBJ2-1; 10 positions agree with TRBD2. The CDR3 consists of 14 residues. Germline loops: CDR1 SGHTA, CDR2 FQGNSA. The ends lost 5 bases at V and 9 bases at J; junction bases unmatched: 7. The DNA of the CDR3 is TGTGCCAGCAGCCGAGCGGGAGGGCCTGGTGAGCAGTTCTTC. Protein: CASSRAGGPGEQFF.

In its sample, this clonotype was seen many times. The chain is built from TRBV5-1 and TRBJ1-5; no firm D call. The V end lost 5 bases, the J end lost 6 bases, and 15 bases lay between the germline ends. There are 14 residues in the CDR3. Germline CDR1 reads SGHRS; CDR2 reads YFSETQ. The DNA of the CDR3 is TGCGCCAGCAGGGACGTCCTGGGTGGTCAGCCCCAGCATTTT. The encoded protein is CASRDVLGGQPQHF.

This clonotype was seen at least ten times. The chain combines TRBV2 with TRBJ1-5; D is undetermined. Germline V gives CDR1 SNHLY, CDR2 FYNNEI. Trimming took 7 bases from V and 5 from J, leaving 9 bases between them. CDR3 length: 12 amino acids. The DNA of the CDR3 is TGTGCCAGCAAAAGGATGGATCAGCCCCAGCATTTT. It specifies CASKRMDQPQHF.

This clonotype was picked up many times. This rearrangement joins TRBV28 to TRBJ2-2, with D hard to call. Looked up from germline, CDR1 is MDHEN and CDR2 is SYDVKM. The length of the CDR3 is 12 residues. V shed 1 base and J shed 7 bases, with 4 bases lying between them. The CDR3 DNA reads as TGTGCCAGCAGTTTATCGGTCGGGGAGCTGTTTTTT. This sequence encodes CASSLSVGELFF. Looking up the rest from reference TRBV28 and TRBJ2-2 gives the full variable domain: DVKVTQSSRYLVKRTGEKVFLECVQDMDHENMFWYRQDPGLGLRLIYFSYDVKMKEKGDIPEGYSVSREKKERFSLILESASTNQTSMYLCASSLSVGELFFGEGSRLTVL.

This clonotype appeared many times. This chain joins TRBV7-3 and TRBJ2-1, with D tentatively TRBD1 (5 bases). Trimming stripped 0 bases from V and 7 bases from J, with 13 bases between. Per the germline V gene, CDR1 is SGHTA and CDR2 is FQGTGA. This CDR3 has 15 amino acids. The DNA for the CDR3 is TGTGCCAGCAGCTTAACGAGGACAAACGGGAATGAGCAGTTCTTC. This encodes CASSLTRTNGNEQFF.

This clonotype was observed many times. The chain has TRBV20-1 and TRBJ2-7; a weak D match, TRBD1 (6 bases). V was cut by 5 bases and J by 6 bases, with 20 bases left in between. The germline V gene has CDR1 DFQATT and CDR2 SNEGSKA (reference sequence). The CDR3 sequence is 14 residues long. Here the CDR3 DNA reads TGCAGTGCTGCTCTGGAACAGGGTTTGTCCGAGCAGTACTTC. Translating gives CSAALEQGLSEQYF.

In its sample, this clonotype was seen many times. V and J are TRBV7-9 and TRBJ1-1; tentatively, D is TRBD1 (5 bases). V gave up 5 bases and J gave up 5 bases, with 15 bases separating them. This CDR3 is built from 14 residues. The V gene's germline CDR1 is SEHNR and CDR2 FQNEAQ (reference sequence). The CDR3 nucleotides are TGTGCCAGCAGCATGGGGACCCGTGGGACTGAAGCTTTCTTT. This gives the protein CASSMGTRGTEAFF.

This clonotype came up many times. The chain employs TRBV2 and TRBJ2-7; no clear D gene. CDR1 is SNHLY, CDR2 FYNNEI, per germline. V shed 2 bases and J shed 4 bases, with 9 bases lying between them. The CDR3 has 13 residues. Written as DNA, the CDR3 is TGTGCCAGCAGTGAACCCGAACAGTACGAGCAGTACTTC. Protein: CASSEPEQYEQYF.

Many counts were recorded for this clonotype. CDR3 protein: CASSPDEGGYTF. The CDR3, as DNA: TGTGCCAGCAGTCCCGACGAAGGTGGCTACACCTTC. This chain connects TRBV6-5 to TRBJ1-2; no reliable D call. Germline V gene sequence: CDR1 MNHEY, CDR2 SVGAGI. The germline V and J ends were trimmed by 5 bases and 7 bases, with 11 bases remaining between them. The CDR3 extends over 12 amino acids.

The V and J genes are TRBV4-2 and TRBJ2-3; TRBD2 matches 10 bases. CDR1 is LGHNA, CDR2 YNFKEQ, per germline. V gave up 2 bases and J gave up 6 bases; unmatched junction bases: 17. The CDR3 is 19 amino acids. The DNA for the CDR3 is TGTGCCAGCAGCCAAATCCTCGGTTGGGCTAGCGGGAGTAGCGATACGCAGTATTTT. This codes for CASSQILGWASGSSDTQYF.

This clonotype has at least ten counts. CDR3 nucleotide sequence: TGTGCCAGCAGCAAAGAAGTGAGGGGGGACACCCTCTACGAGCAGTACTTC. Translation: CASSKEVRGDTLYEQYF. The chain uses TRBV21-1 and TRBJ2-7; the listed D gene, TRBD1, was not tested against the DNA. TRBV21-1 is recorded as a pseudogene. The CDR3 covers 17 residues.

This clonotype was observed at least ten times. The chain employs TRBV9 and TRBJ2-1; D remains unclear. CDR1 SGDLS and CDR2 YYNGEE come from the germline V gene. The CDR3 is 14 residues long. The V end lost 0 bases, the J end lost 8 bases, and 12 bases lay between the germline ends. Written as DNA, the CDR3 is TGTGCCAGCAGCGTAGGGGATAGTCTCGATGAGCAGTTCTTC. This sequence encodes CASSVGDSLDEQFF. Drawing the rest from reference TRBV9 and TRBJ2-1, the complete variable domain is DSGVTQTPKHLITATGQRVTLRCSPRSGDLSVYWYQQSLDQGLQFLIQYYNGEERAKGNILERFSAQQFPDLHSELNLSSLELGDSALYFCASSVGDSLDEQFFGPGTRLTVL.